Each of the 13 T cell receptor beta chains below was sequenced from the same sample in a study of shared clonotypes between healthy human individuals. TCRdb's copy holds only in-frame clones and misses some; the assay was immunoSEQ multiplex PCR. The sample includes about 2 million clones, over 85% seen only once; the top ten take more than 0.95%. Positively selected for CCR7, the CD45RO-negative cells used as naive CD8 cells excluded terminally differentiated effector memory CD45RA+ cells. Sequences were obtained from naive CD8+ T cells sorted from blood. The receptors here all came from a man younger than 35 in good health.

The chain combines TRBV12-5 with TRBJ1-1; maybe TRBD1 (6 bases). The CDR3 loop spans 14 amino acids. Germline V gene sequence: CDR1 LGHNT, CDR2 FRNRAP. The V end was cut by 0 bases, the J end by 3 bases, with 8 bases between. CDR3 bases: TGTGCTAGTGGTTTGGTGGGGACATACACTGAAGCTTTCTTT. This encodes CASGLVGTYTEAFF.

The gene calls are TRBV5-3 and TRBJ2-7, with 8 positions matching TRBD2. TRBV5-3 is identified as an open reading frame with a role that is uncertain. V lost 0 bases, J lost 7 bases, and 18 bases stayed unmatched. The CDR3 sequence is 18 residues long. CDR3 DNA: TGTGCCAGAAGCTTGGGGGGAGAGCGAGCGGGAGTTCGATGGGAGCAGTACTTC. This codes for CARSLGGERAGVRWEQYF.

The chain couples TRBV4-1 to TRBJ1-5; 7 nucleotides match TRBD1. This CDR3 has 13 amino acids. Germline CDR1 and CDR2: MGHRA and YSYEKL. With 5 bases clipped from V and 6 bases from J, the junction kept 4 bases outside the gene matches. CDR3 in amino acids: CASSITGAQPQHF. CDR3 bases: TGCGCCAGCAGCATTACAGGGGCTCAGCCCCAGCATTTT.

The CDR3 is CASSLARVEGAGELFF. The CDR3 DNA is TGTGCCAGCAGCTTAGCGCGAGTCGAAGGGGCCGGGGAGCTGTTTTTT. The J gene is TRBJ2-2, the V gene TRBV7-9, with TRBD1 as a possible D gene (5 bases). This CDR3 region has 16 residues. Trimming removed 0 bases from V and 6 bases from J, with 14 bases in between. CDR1 and CDR2 from the germline V gene are SEHNR and FQNEAQ (reference sequence).

This chain joins TRBV29-1 and TRBJ2-7, with D hard to call. The V end lost 2 bases, the J end lost 7 bases, and 9 bases lay between the germline ends. CDR1 SQVTM and CDR2 ANQGSEA come from the germline V gene. This CDR3 is 11 amino acids long. The CDR3: CSVERAGEQYF. The CDR3 region has the DNA TGCAGCGTTGAAAGGGCAGGAGAGCAGTACTTC.

This chain links TRBV2 with TRBJ2-7; D not certain. V was cut by 3 bases and J by 2 bases, with 8 bases left in between. The germline CDR1 and CDR2 sequences are SNHLY and FYNNEI. This CDR3 contains 13 residues. The CDR3 nucleotides are TGTGCCAGCAGTGATCTAGGTCCCTACGAGCAGTACTTC. The encoded protein is CASSDLGPYEQYF. Variable domain in full (rest from reference TRBV2 and TRBJ2-7): EPEVTQTPSHQVTQMGQEVILRCVPISNHLYFYWYRQILGQKVEFLVSFYNNEISEKSEIFDDQFSVERPDGSNFTLKIRSTKLEDSAMYFCASSDLGPYEQYFGPGTRLTVT.

J is TRBJ1-4 and V is TRBV27, with a possible D match to TRBD1 (5 bases). From germline, CDR1 is MNHEY and CDR2 SMNVEV (reference sequence). The CDR3 has 15 residues. Between the trimmed V and J ends, which lost 2 bases and 7 bases, there was a span of 14 bases. CDR3 DNA: TGTGCCAGCAGTTTAGGCCCAGGGACGGCTGAAAAACTGTTTTTT. Translating gives CASSLGPGTAEKLFF.

With regard to this clone: At the DNA level, this CDR3 is encoded by other sequences in the same sample as well. V is TRBV6-5 and J is TRBJ2-1, with TRBD2 matching 11 bases. The CDR3 is 15 residues long. Germline V gene sequence: CDR1 MNHEY, CDR2 SVGAGI. V lost 5 bases, J lost 4 bases, and 4 bases stayed unmatched. CDR3 in DNA: TGTGCCAGCAGTCCACTAGCGGGGGATTACAATGAGCAGTTCTTC. This encodes CASSPLAGDYNEQFF.

The gene calls are TRBV19 and TRBJ1-6; D ambiguous. The ends were cut back, 0 bases at V and 1 base at J, with 13 bases in the middle. The CDR3 has 18 residues. Per germline, CDR1 LNHDA and CDR2 SQIVND (reference sequence). CDR3 residues: CASSIEHSILSYNSPLHF. Here the CDR3 DNA reads TGTGCCAGTAGTATAGAGCACAGCATTTTATCCTATAATTCACCCCTCCACTTT.

The V call is TRBV5-1, the J call TRBJ2-1; 16 nucleotides line up with TRBD2. The V gene end was trimmed by 4 bases and the J gene end by 5 bases; junction bases not matched to a gene: 6. The length of the CDR3 is 17 residues. CDR1 SGHRS and CDR2 YFSETQ come from the germline V gene. The CDR3 sequence: CASSPGTSGGADNEQFF. CDR3 coding DNA: TGCGCCAGCAGCCCCGGGACTAGCGGGGGGGCGGACAATGAGCAGTTCTTC.

The chain links TRBV27 to TRBJ2-1; D remains ambiguous. The ends were cut back, 1 base at V and 6 bases at J, with 7 bases in the middle. CDR3 length: 13 residues. Per the germline V gene, CDR1 is MNHEY and CDR2 is SMNVEV (reference sequence). This CDR3 reads CASSLWGTNEQFF. Written as DNA, the CDR3 is TGTGCCAGCAGTTTATGGGGAACCAATGAGCAGTTCTTC.

A word on this clone: At one of its ends the junction is not consistent with the germline gene, which may arise from a read error. The V call is TRBV4-3, the J call TRBJ2-5, with D maybe TRBD2 (5 bases). Germline V gives CDR1 LGHNA, CDR2 YSLEER. The CDR3 contains 13 residues. CDR3 nucleotide sequence: TGCGCCAGCAGCCAGGCCATCGGACTTCTAATGGACTTC. It translates to CASSQAIGLLMDF.

V usage is TRBV7-9 and J usage is TRBJ2-3; D gene uncertain. V gave up 7 bases and J gave up 6 bases, with 8 bases separating them. Germline CDR1 and CDR2: SEHNR and FQNEAQ (reference sequence). The CDR3 loop spans 11 amino acids. The DNA of the CDR3 is TGTGCCAGCACCTTTGGGGATACGCAGTATTTT. Protein: CASTFGDTQYF. Filled out from reference TRBV7-9 and TRBJ2-3, the complete variable domain reads DTGVSQNPRHKITKRGQNVTFRCDPISEHNRLYWYRQTLGQGPEFLTYFQNEAQLEKSRLLSDRFSAERPKGSFSTLEIQRTEQGDSAMYLCASTFGDTQYFGPGTRLTVL.